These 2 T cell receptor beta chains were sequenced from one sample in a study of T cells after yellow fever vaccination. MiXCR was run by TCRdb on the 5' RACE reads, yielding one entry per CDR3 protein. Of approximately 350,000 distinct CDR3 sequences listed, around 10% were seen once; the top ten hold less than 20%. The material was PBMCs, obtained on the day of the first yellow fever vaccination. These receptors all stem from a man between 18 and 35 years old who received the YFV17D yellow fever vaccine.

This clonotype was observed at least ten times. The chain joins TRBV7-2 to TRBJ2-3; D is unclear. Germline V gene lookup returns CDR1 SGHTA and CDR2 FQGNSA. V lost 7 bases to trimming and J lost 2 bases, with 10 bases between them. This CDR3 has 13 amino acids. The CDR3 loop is CASMRSHTDTQYF. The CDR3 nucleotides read TGTGCCAGCATGCGCAGCCACACAGATACGCAGTATTTT. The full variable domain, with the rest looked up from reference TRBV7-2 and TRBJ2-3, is GAGVSQSPSNKVTEKGKDVELRCDPISGHTALYWYRQSLGQGLEFLIYFQGNSAPDKSGLPSDRFSAERTGGSVSTLTIQRTQQEDSAVYLCASMRSHTDTQYFGPGTRLTVL.

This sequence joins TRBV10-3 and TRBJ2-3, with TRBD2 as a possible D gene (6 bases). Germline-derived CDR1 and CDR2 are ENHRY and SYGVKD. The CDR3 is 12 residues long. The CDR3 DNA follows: TGTGCTTTGGGGGGTAGCACAGATACGCAGTATTTT. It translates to CALGGSTDTQYF.